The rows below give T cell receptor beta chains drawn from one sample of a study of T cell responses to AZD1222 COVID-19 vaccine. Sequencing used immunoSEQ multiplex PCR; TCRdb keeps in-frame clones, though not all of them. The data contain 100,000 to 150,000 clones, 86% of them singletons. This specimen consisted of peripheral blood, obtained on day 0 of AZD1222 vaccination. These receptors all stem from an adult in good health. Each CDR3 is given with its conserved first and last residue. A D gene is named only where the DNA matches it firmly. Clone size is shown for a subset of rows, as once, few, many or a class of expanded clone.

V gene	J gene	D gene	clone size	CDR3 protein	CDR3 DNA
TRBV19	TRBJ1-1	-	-	CAIRSRGQAFF	TGTGCCATCCGAAGTCGGGGTCAAGCTTTCTTT
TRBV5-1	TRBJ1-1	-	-	CASSFRDFGNTEAFF	TGCGCCAGCAGCTTTAGGGATTTCGGGAACACTGAAGCTTTCTTT
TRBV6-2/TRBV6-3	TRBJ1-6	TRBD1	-	CASSNTGGGYNSPLHF	TGTGCCAGCAGTAATACAGGGGGCGGCTATAATTCACCCCTCCACTTT
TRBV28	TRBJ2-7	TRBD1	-	CASSPPGTGRYEQYF	TGTGCCAGCAGTCCCCCCGGGACAGGGCGTTACGAGCAGTACTTC
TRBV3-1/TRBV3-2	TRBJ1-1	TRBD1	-	CASRNRGDTEAFF	TGTGCCAGCAGAAACAGGGGGGACACTGAAGCTTTCTTT
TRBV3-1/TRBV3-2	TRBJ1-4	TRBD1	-	CASSQDRSSGQGATNEKLFF	TGTGCCAGCAGCCAAGATAGATCATCGGGACAGGGAGCAACTAATGAAAAACTGTTTTTT
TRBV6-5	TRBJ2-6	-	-	CASKTGNSGANVLTF	TGTGCCAGTAAAACAGGGAACTCTGGGGCCAACGTCCTGACTTTC
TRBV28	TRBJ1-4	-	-	CASSLSFLRLATNEKLFF	TGTGCCAGCAGTTTATCGTTTCTCCGGCTTGCAACTAATGAAAAACTGTTTTTT
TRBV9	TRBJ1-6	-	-	CASSVEGGLNSPLHF	TGTGCCAGCAGCGTAGAGGGGGGGCTTAATTCACCCCTCCACTTT
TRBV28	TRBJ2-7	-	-	CASSLVRREQYF	TGTGCCAGCAGTTTAGTAAGGAGAGAGCAGTACTTC
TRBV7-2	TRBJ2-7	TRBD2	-	CASSLLAGLVGYEQYF	TGTGCCAGCAGCTTATTAGCGGGGCTTGTAGGCTACGAGCAGTACTTC
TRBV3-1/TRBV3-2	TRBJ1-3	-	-	CASGEFSGNTIYF	TGTGCCAGCGGCGAATTCTCTGGAAACACCATATATTTT
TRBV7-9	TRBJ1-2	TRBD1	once	CASSWGQGLSLHYGYTF	TGTGCCAGCAGCTGGGGACAGGGGCTTTCCCTTCACTATGGCTACACCTTC
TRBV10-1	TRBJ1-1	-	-	CASSDGRITEAFF	TGCGCCAGCAGTGACGGGCGGATCACTGAAGCTTTCTTT
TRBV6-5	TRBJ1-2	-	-	CASRRSGADYGYTF	TGTGCCAGCAGGAGGTCAGGGGCTGACTATGGCTACACCTTC
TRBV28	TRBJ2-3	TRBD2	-	CASSRGGAWADTQYF	TGTGCCAGCAGTCGCGGGGGGGCCTGGGCAGATACGCAGTATTTT
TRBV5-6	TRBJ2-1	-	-	CASSLSYSYNEQFF	TGTGCCAGCAGCTTGTCATACTCCTACAATGAGCAGTTCTTC
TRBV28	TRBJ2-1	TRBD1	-	CASSPRGTGRYNEQFF	TGTGCCAGCAGTCCTCGTGGGACAGGGAGGTACAATGAGCAGTTCTTC
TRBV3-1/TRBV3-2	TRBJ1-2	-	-	CASSQDSGIGYTF	TGTGCCAGCAGCCAAGACTCTGGAATTGGCTACACCTTC
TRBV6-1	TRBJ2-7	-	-	CASSEPEGVLGYEQYF	TGTGCCAGCAGTGAACCGGAGGGCGTTTTGGGGTACGAGCAGTACTTC
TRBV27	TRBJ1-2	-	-	CASSLSTARGYYTF	TGTGCCAGCAGTTTATCGACGGCACGAGGGTACTACACCTTC
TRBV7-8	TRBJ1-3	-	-	CASSHANRAKEGNTIYF	TGTGCCAGCAGCCACGCAAACAGGGCCAAAGAGGGAAACACCATATATTTT
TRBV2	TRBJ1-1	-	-	CASSGGVVAEAFF	TGTGCCAGCTCGGGGGGAGTGGTGGCTGAAGCTTTCTTT
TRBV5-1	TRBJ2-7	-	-	CASSRGDLDEQYF	TGCGCCAGCAGCAGGGGGGATCTGGACGAGCAGTACTTC
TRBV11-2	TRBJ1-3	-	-	CASSLNPDPGNTIYF	TGTGCCAGCAGCTTAAATCCTGACCCCGGAAACACCATATATTTT
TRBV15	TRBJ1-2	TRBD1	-	CATSRGQAYYGYTF	TGTGCCACCAGCAGGGGACAGGCCTACTATGGCTACACCTTC
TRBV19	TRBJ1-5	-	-	CASSTPYPGRNQPQHF	TGTGCCAGTAGTACCCCGTATCCAGGGCGCAATCAGCCCCAGCATTTT
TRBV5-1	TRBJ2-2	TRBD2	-	CASSLGERGQAGELFF	TGCGCCAGCAGCTTGGGGGAGCGGGGCCAGGCCGGGGAGCTGTTTTTT
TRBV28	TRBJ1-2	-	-	CASSLSAGLGGYTF	TGTGCCAGCAGTTTATCGGCAGGCTTAGGGGGCTACACCTTC
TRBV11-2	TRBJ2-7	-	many	CASTPIRGAYEQYF	TGTGCCAGCACCCCCATTCGCGGGGCCTACGAGCAGTACTTC
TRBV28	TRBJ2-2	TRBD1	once	CASSPTGTGVYLLFF	TGTGCCAGCAGTCCTACCGGGACAGGGGTGTACTTGCTGTTTTTT
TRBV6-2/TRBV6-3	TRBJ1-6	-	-	CASSYGEGRNSPLHF	TGTGCCAGCAGTTACGGGGAGGGGAGGAATTCACCCCTCCACTTT
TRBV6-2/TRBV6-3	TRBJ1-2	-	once	CASSYGAALYGYTF	TGTGCCAGCAGTTACGGGGCAGCCCTCTATGGCTACACCTTC
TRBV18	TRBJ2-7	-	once	CASSGKTYEQYF	TGTGCCAGCTCAGGGAAAACCTACGAGCAGTACTTC
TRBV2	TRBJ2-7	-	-	CASRTDGKTSYEQYF	TGTGCCAGCAGGACGGATGGAAAAACCTCCTACGAGCAGTACTTC
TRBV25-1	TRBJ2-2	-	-	CASSKDSNTGELFF	TGTGCCAGCAGTAAGGACAGCAACACCGGGGAGCTGTTTTTT
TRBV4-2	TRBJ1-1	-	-	CASSQHPGQQNTEAFF	TGTGCCAGCAGCCAACATCCGGGACAACAGAACACTGAAGCTTTCTTT
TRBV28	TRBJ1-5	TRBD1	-	CASSIPGQGGEPQHF	TGTGCCAGCAGCATACCGGGACAGGGGGGTGAGCCCCAGCATTTT
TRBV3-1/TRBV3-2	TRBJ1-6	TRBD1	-	CASSPGQGNSPLHF	TGTGCCAGCAGCCCCGGACAGGGGAATTCACCCCTCCACTTT
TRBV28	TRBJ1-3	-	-	CASSLAQGSHGNTIYF	TGTGCCAGCAGTTTAGCGCAGGGATCCCATGGAAACACCATATATTTT
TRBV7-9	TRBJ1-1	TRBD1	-	CASSAQGAKTEAFF	TGTGCCAGCAGCGCCCAGGGGGCGAAGACTGAAGCTTTCTTT
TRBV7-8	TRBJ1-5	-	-	CASSLARQLNQPQHF	TGTGCCAGCAGCTTAGCGCGACAGCTAAATCAGCCCCAGCATTTT
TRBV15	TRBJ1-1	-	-	CATSRARQRNTEAFF	TGTGCCACCAGCAGAGCCCGACAGCGGAACACTGAAGCTTTCTTT
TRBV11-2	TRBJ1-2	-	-	CASSLFGDNYGYTF	TGTGCCAGCAGCTTATTTGGAGACAACTATGGCTACACCTTC
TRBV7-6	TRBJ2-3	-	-	CASSLALPGGTDTQYF	TGTGCCAGCAGCTTAGCGCTGCCCGGAGGCACAGATACGCAGTATTTT
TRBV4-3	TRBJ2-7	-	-	CASSQAPFSYEQYF	TGCGCCAGCAGCCAAGCTCCTTTCTCCTACGAGCAGTACTTC
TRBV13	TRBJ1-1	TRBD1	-	CASSPVRDRGLVAEAFF	TGTGCCAGCAGCCCAGTCCGGGACAGGGGGTTGGTGGCTGAAGCTTTCTTT
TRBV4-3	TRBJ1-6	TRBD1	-	CASSQGSRGNSPLHF	TGCGCCAGCAGCCAAGGCAGCAGGGGGAATTCACCCCTCCACTTT
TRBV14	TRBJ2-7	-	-	CASSYTGYEQYF	TGTGCCAGCAGCTATACGGGGTACGAGCAGTACTTC
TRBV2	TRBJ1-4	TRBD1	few	CASIRDRKEKLFF	TGTGCCAGCATCCGGGACAGAAAAGAAAAACTGTTTTTT
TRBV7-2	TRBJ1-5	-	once	CASSPIRGNQPQHF	TGTGCCAGCAGCCCAATTCGGGGAAATCAGCCCCAGCATTTT
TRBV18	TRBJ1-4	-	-	CASSDSLATNEKLFF	TGTGCCAGCTCCGACAGCCTTGCAACTAATGAAAAACTGTTTTTT
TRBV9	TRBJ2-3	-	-	CASSQGQRGSSTDTQYF	TGTGCCAGCAGCCAGGGGCAGCGGGGATCTAGCACAGATACGCAGTATTTT
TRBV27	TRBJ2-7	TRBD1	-	CASSYLGQGDSYEQYF	TGTGCCAGCAGTTATTTGGGACAGGGGGACTCCTACGAGCAGTACTTC
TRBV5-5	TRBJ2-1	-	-	CASSLREQNYNEQFF	TGTGCCAGCAGCTTGCGAGAACAAAACTACAATGAGCAGTTCTTC
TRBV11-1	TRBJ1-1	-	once	CASNEASEGTEAFF	TGTGCCAGCAACGAAGCATCGGAAGGCACTGAAGCTTTCTTT
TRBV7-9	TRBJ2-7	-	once	CASSTGTGSEQYF	TGTGCCAGCAGCACAGGCACAGGTTCCGAGCAGTACTTC